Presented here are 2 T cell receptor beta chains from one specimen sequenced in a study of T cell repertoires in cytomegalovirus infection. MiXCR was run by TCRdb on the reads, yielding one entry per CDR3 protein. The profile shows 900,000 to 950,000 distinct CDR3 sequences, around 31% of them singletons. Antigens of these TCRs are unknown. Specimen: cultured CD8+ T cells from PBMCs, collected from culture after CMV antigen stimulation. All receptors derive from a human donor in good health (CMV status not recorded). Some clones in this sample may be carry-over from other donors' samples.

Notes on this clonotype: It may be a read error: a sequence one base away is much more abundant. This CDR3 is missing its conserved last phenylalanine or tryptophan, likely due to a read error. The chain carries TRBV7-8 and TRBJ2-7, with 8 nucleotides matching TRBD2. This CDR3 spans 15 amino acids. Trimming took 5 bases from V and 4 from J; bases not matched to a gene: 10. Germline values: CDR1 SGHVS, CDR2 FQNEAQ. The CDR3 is CASSPPGGARYEQYI. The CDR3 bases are TGTGCCAGCAGCCCCCCCGGGGGGGCACGGTACGAGCAGTACATC.

The CDR3 nucleotides are TGTGCTAGTGGTACCTTTAAGGACGGCTACACCTTC. As protein: CASGTFKDGYTF. The chain couples TRBV12-5 to TRBJ1-2; the D is unclear. Germline values: CDR1 LGHNT, CDR2 FRNRAP. CDR3 length: 12 amino acids. Deletions cut 5 bases from V and 8 bases from J, with 12 bases between.